This section outlines one TCR beta chain sequence together with its context. As processed by the authors: The authors estimated nucleated cell counts from reference gene primer amplification. Some clones are missing from TCRdb's copy, which holds only in-frame ones; the method was immunoSEQ multiplex PCR. The DNA was the basis for D and trimming; V, J and clone size are from that table. The data show under 500,000 clones, 87% seen once. The source of the sample is a study of blood T cell repertoires in COVID-19. At the level of the study: Italy, Spain and the United States were the sources of the convalescent and acute COVID-19 samples. From T cells, B-cell-depleted T cells, or PBMCs came the material, which was cDNA or gDNA.

Participants were placed into cohorts based on the clinical history they reported. Germline V gives CDR1 MGHRA, CDR2 YSYEKL. The CDR3 length is 11 residues. V was pared by 0 bases and J by 8 bases, with 2 bases between. The specimen was PBMCs or T cells enriched from blood (not recorded which). The sequence derives from a woman aged 18-29 years with acute COVID-19. The rearrangement links TRBV4-1 to TRBJ2-1, with D hard to call. CDR3 in DNA: TGCGCCAGCAGCCAAGACGATGAGCAGTTCTTC. It translates to CASSQDDEQFF.